Given below is one TCR beta chain in context. Sequenced by immunoSEQ multiplex PCR; TCRdb stores in-frame clones only, minus some. The top ten hold roughly 6.2% of the sample, which has 100,000 to 150,000 clones, roughly 92% seen once. Germline assignment: CDR1 SGHRS and CDR2 YFSETQ. This CDR3 region has 15 residues. Trimming pared 0 bases from V and 0 bases from J, leaving 9 bases between. This sample was included in a study of T cell changes during pregnancy in multiple sclerosis. V usage is TRBV5-1 and J usage is TRBJ1-2; D is unresolved. This sequence originates from a female donor with multiple sclerosis, enrolled in a pregnancy study. The sample consisted of peripheral blood, taken before pregnancy. The CDR3 DNA reads as TGCGCCAGCAGCTTGGACGTGACAACTAACTATGGCTACACCTTC. Translation gives CASSLDVTTNYGYTF. Full variable domain (rest looked up from reference TRBV5-1 and TRBJ1-2): KAGVTQTPRYLIKTRGQQVTLSCSPISGHRSVSWYQQTPGQGLQFLFEYFSETQRNKGNFPGRFSGRQFSNSRSEMNVSTLELGDSALYLCASSLDVTTNYGYTFGSGTRLTVV.